Presented here are 10 T cell receptor beta chains from one specimen sequenced in a study of post-analysis software for immune sequencing data. General study findings and limits: Roughly five TRBV segments were significantly more frequent in patients than in controls. TRBV5-6, TRBV5-1 and TRBV20-1 were among these segments.

These receptors are not linked to any known antigen. Built from TCR beta cDNA, the libraries had unique molecular identifiers in them. MiXCR, run by TCRdb on the PCR reads, gives a single entry per CDR3 protein. The sample yields around 710,000 distinct CDR3 sequences, approximately 44% seen once. The sequencing input was blood. All receptors come from a girl aged 10 to 17 with multiple sclerosis.

The chain links TRBV27 to TRBJ2-7; 7 bases map to TRBD1. Germline V gene lookup returns CDR1 MNHEY and CDR2 SMNVEV (reference sequence). There are 14 residues in the CDR3. J was trimmed by 6 bases and V by 3 bases; bases with no gene match: 8. The CDR3 region is CASSFNRQGTEQYF. Written as DNA, the CDR3 is TGTGCCAGCAGTTTCAACAGACAGGGCACCGAGCAGTACTTC.

This clonotype has just a few counts. The chain is built from TRBV4-3 and TRBJ2-3; maybe TRBD2 (6 bases). Germline CDR1 and CDR2: LGHNA and YSLEER. The CDR3 consists of 15 residues. The V and J ends lost 0 bases and 6 bases respectively, with 13 bases between them. The CDR3 is CASSQDRGRTDTQYF. CDR3 sequence (DNA): TGCGCCAGCAGCCAAGATCGGGGGAGAACCGATACGCAGTATTTT.

This clonotype appeared a few times. CDR3 coding DNA: TGTGCCAGCAGCTTAGGGCTCCCGGGGAACTATGGCTACACCTTC. This codes for CASSLGLPGNYGYTF. This rearrangement joins TRBV7-3 to TRBJ1-2; D is ambiguous. The CDR3 has 15 amino acids. V was cut by 2 bases and J by 2 bases, with 12 bases left in between. Germline-derived CDR1 and CDR2 are SGHTA and FQGTGA. Full variable domain (remainder filled in from reference TRBV7-3 and TRBJ1-2): GAGVSQTPSNKVTEKGKYVELRCDPISGHTALYWYRQSLGQGPEFLIYFQGTGAADDSGLPNDRFFAVRPEGSVSTLKIQRTERGDSAVYLCASSLGLPGNYGYTFGSGTRLTVV.

The chain links TRBV15 to TRBJ1-5; D perhaps matches TRBD1 (6 bases). V gave up 5 bases and J gave up 5 bases, with 16 bases separating them. CDR3 length equals 15 residues. CDR1 and CDR2 from the germline V gene are LNHNV and YYDKDF (reference sequence). CDR3 DNA sequence: TGTGCCACCAGCGAGGGGGGGGGACTCCATCAGCCCCAGCATTTT. Protein sequence: CATSEGGGLHQPQHF.

The chain is built from TRBV7-9 and TRBJ2-1, with TRBD2 matching 9 bases. This CDR3 comprises 20 residues. Germline V lookup: CDR1 SEHNR, CDR2 FQNEAQ (reference sequence). Unmatched junction bases numbered 13, after V lost 1 base and J lost 0 bases. DNA for the CDR3: TGTGCCAGCAGCTTAGTCGGCCTAGCGGGAAGTGTTAGCTCCTACAATGAGCAGTTCTTC. It is translated as CASSLVGLAGSVSSYNEQFF. Together with reference TRBV7-9 and TRBJ2-1, the CDR3 gives the full variable domain: DTGVSQNPRHKITKRGQNVTFRCDPISEHNRLYWYRQTLGQGPEFLTYFQNEAQLEKSRLLSDRFSAERPKGSFSTLEIQRTEQGDSAMYLCASSLVGLAGSVSSYNEQFFGPGTRLTVL.

This chain joins TRBV12-3 or TRBV12-4 and TRBJ2-1; D gene ambiguous. There are 16 residues in the CDR3. The V end was cut by 4 bases, the J end by 2 bases, with 15 bases between. The CDR3 region is CASSSRPGPPYNEQFF. The DNA of the CDR3 is TGTGCCAGCAGTTCTCGACCGGGTCCACCCTACAATGAGCAGTTCTTC.

The rearrangement links TRBV4-2 to TRBJ2-1; 10 nucleotides align to TRBD2. Trimming cost V 4 bases and J 6 bases; bases outside gene matches: 3. CDR1 LGHNA and CDR2 YNFKEQ come from the germline V gene. The CDR3 is 14 amino acids. This chain's CDR3 is CASSPAGGGNEQFF. DNA of the CDR3: TGTGCCAGCAGCCCAGCGGGAGGGGGCAATGAGCAGTTCTTC.

This clonotype appeared a single time. One end of the junction fails to match germline, which may point to a read error. The chain recombines TRBV12-3 or TRBV12-4 with TRBJ2-2, with 9 nucleotides matching TRBD2. The CDR3 runs to 16 residues. CDR3 protein: CASSQLSGSGSGERFF. The DNA for the CDR3 is TGTGCCAGCAGCCAACTTAGCGGGAGTGGGTCCGGGGAGCGGTTTTTT.

V gene TRBV9 combines with J gene TRBJ2-7; possible D gene TRBD2, 7 bases. V dropped 4 bases and J dropped 10 bases, with 18 bases sitting between them. Germline assignment: CDR1 SGDLS and CDR2 YYNGEE. The CDR3 is 13 amino acids. The CDR3 reads CASSPWGGHTQYF. The CDR3 DNA reads as TGTGCCAGCAGCCCTTGGGGGGGGCACACCCAGTACTTC.

The V and J genes are TRBV28 and TRBJ2-1; 7 bases are shared with TRBD1. This CDR3 contains 15 residues. V lost 3 bases and J lost 4; bases outside the gene matches: 6. From germline, CDR1 is MDHEN and CDR2 SYDVKM. The CDR3 here is CASSLTGQTYNEQFF. The CDR3 DNA reads TGTGCCAGCAGTTTGACGGGACAGACGTACAATGAGCAGTTCTTC.